One and the same sample provided the 10 T cell receptor beta chains below, sequenced in a study of T cells after yellow fever vaccination (dated by TCRdb to the late 2010s). According to the study, the label for this sample's treatment or condition signals: live attenuated yellow fever vaccine strain. Receptor amplification or capture employed 5' RACE. Instrument on record: Illumina NovaSeq 6000. In TCRdb, the public reads were trimmed at Q25 with fastp and aligned with MiXCR, with productive beta chains retained. Rows are combined by CDR3 protein, so each entry shows the most common genes and DNA. This sample lists 300,000 to 350,000 distinct CDR3 sequences; around a tenth were detected once. The top ten constitute 3.3% of the sample. The sequencing used CD4+ T cells sorted from PBMCs, collected 45 days after the yellow fever booster vaccination. These TCRs come from a young man who received the YFV17D yellow fever vaccine.

J is TRBJ1-2 and V is TRBV3-1, with 7 bases matching TRBD1. V shed 4 bases and J 6 bases; nucleotides not matched to a gene: 11. CDR3 length: 15 amino acids. Germline CDR1 is LGHDT and CDR2 is YNNKEL (reference sequence). The CDR3 sequence is CASSPRATGADGYTF. The CDR3 DNA reads as TGTGCCAGCAGCCCGAGAGCTACAGGGGCTGATGGCTACACCTTC.

This clonotype was seen at least ten times. This sequence joins TRBV4-3 and TRBJ2-5, with 8 positions matching TRBD2. The CDR3 consists of 14 residues. Germline assignment: CDR1 LGHNA and CDR2 YSLEER. V shed 3 bases and J 5 bases; nucleotides not matched to a gene: 5. The chain's CDR3 is CASSHAGTRETQYF. CDR3 nucleotide sequence: TGCGCCAGCAGCCACGCCGGGACTAGGGAGACCCAGTACTTC.

This sequence joins TRBV12-3 or TRBV12-4 and TRBJ2-1; 8 bases are shared with TRBD2. V lost 6 bases and J lost 7; bases outside the gene matches: 2. There are 12 residues in the CDR3. This chain's CDR3 is CASSGGANEQFF. CDR3 DNA sequence: TGTGCCAGCAGCGGGGGGGCGAATGAGCAGTTCTTC.

A few counts support this clonotype. V and J are TRBV27 and TRBJ2-5; 9 bases are a match to TRBD2. Trimming removed 8 bases from V and 4 bases from J; junction bases left unmatched: 11. Germline CDR1 MNHEY, CDR2 SMNVEV (reference sequence). The CDR3 is 15 amino acids. CDR3 sequence: CASSSSGVVVETQYF. CDR3 nucleotide sequence: TGTGCCAGCTCCTCTAGCGGGGTTGTGGTAGAGACCCAGTACTTC.

This sequence joins TRBV18 and TRBJ2-3; 9 bases are a match to TRBD2. Per the germline V gene, CDR1 is KGHSH and CDR2 is LQKENI. The CDR3 extends over 14 amino acids. V shed 5 bases and J 4 bases; nucleotides not matched to a gene: 4. This CDR3 reads CASSNAGGSDTQYF. The CDR3 DNA reads as TGTGCCAGCTCAAATGCGGGGGGGTCAGATACGCAGTATTTT.

This clonotype was found many times. J is TRBJ1-2 and V is TRBV5-1; D not resolved. CDR1 and CDR2 from the germline V gene are SGHRS and YFSETQ. The ends were cut back, 2 bases at V and 2 bases at J, with 13 bases in the middle. The CDR3 has 15 amino acids. CDR3 amino acids: CASSLNSGINYGYTF. Here the CDR3 DNA reads TGCGCCAGCAGCTTAAATAGTGGGATCAACTATGGCTACACCTTC.

In its sample, this clonotype was seen a few times. The genes are TRBV4-1 and TRBJ1-6; tentative D call: TRBD1 (5 bases). In germline, CDR1 is MGHRA, CDR2 YSYEKL. The V and J ends lost 1 base and 8 bases respectively, with 24 bases between them. CDR3 length equals 19 residues. The DNA of the CDR3 is TGCGCCAGCAGCCAAGGAGGGTTGGTAGGGACGCTTTTCGATTCACCCCTCCACTTT. Its protein product is CASSQGGLVGTLFDSPLHF.

The CDR3 loop is CASSPVGDHSGNTIYF. CDR3 DNA: TGTGCCAGCTCACCGGTTGGGGATCACTCTGGAAACACCATATATTTT. The chain is built from TRBV18 and TRBJ1-3; the D is unclear. Trimming pared 3 bases from V and 0 bases from J, leaving 12 bases between. CDR1 KGHSH and CDR2 LQKENI come from the germline V gene. The CDR3 runs 16 residues.

This chain uses TRBV12-3 or TRBV12-4 with TRBJ2-5, with D tentatively TRBD1 (6 bases). Between the trimmed V and J ends, which lost 7 bases and 4 bases, there was a span of 16 bases. This CDR3 spans 14 amino acids. The CDR3 is CASTSAGVAETQYF. The CDR3 DNA reads TGTGCCAGCACCTCAGCAGGGGTCGCAGAGACCCAGTACTTC.

This clonotype was seen many times. This chain connects TRBV6-1 to TRBJ1-1; tentative D call: TRBD1 (5 bases). The V and J ends lost 6 bases and 1 base respectively, with 9 bases between them. The CDR3 extends over 13 amino acids. From germline, CDR1 is MNHNS and CDR2 SASEGT. CDR3 region: CASSGDRNTEAFF. DNA for the CDR3: TGTGCCAGCAGCGGGGACCGGAACACTGAAGCTTTCTTT.